The 19 T cell receptor beta chains below were found in one sample sequenced in a study of blood T cell repertoires in COVID-19. Assay used: immunoSEQ multiplex PCR; TCRdb lists only in-frame clones, some missing. Of about 68,000 clones listed, almost 85% are singletons. The sequenced sample was peripheral blood. The receptors come from a man aged 45-65 years with active COVID-19.

The V and J genes are TRBV5-4 and TRBJ1-1, with TRBD1 matching 9 bases. Germline V gene data show CDR1 as SGHNT and CDR2 as YYREEE (reference sequence). CDR3 length: 15 amino acids. The V segment lost 4 bases and the J segment 2 bases; nucleotides outside the gene matches: 6. CDR3 bases: TGTGCCAGCAGCCGACAGGGGGGCATCAACACTGAAGCTTTCTTT. Translating gives CASSRQGGINTEAFF.

This clone has just a few counts. The V gene is TRBV5-8, the J gene TRBJ2-7; 8 bases are shared with TRBD2. The CDR3 spans 17 residues. Looked up from germline, CDR1 is SGHTS and CDR2 is YDEGEE. With 0 bases clipped from V and 2 bases from J, the junction kept 10 bases outside the gene matches. The DNA for the CDR3 is TGTGCCAGCAGCTTGGGGCTTAGCGGGATCGTCCCCTACGAGCAGTACTTC. Protein product: CASSLGLSGIVPYEQYF.

V and J are TRBV7-6 and TRBJ2-2; 8 bases are shared with TRBD2. V trimming: 1 base; J trimming: 3 bases; junction bases outside the gene matches: 7. The CDR3 sequence is 17 residues long. CDR1 and CDR2 (germline): SGHVS, FNYEAQ. The CDR3 is CASSLGGSGDYTGELFF. CDR3 bases: TGTGCCAGCAGCTTAGGGGGTAGCGGGGATTACACCGGGGAGCTGTTTTTT.

The genes are TRBV11-2 and TRBJ2-3; D ambiguous. The V end lost 5 bases, the J end lost 4 bases, and 13 bases lay between the germline ends. Per germline, CDR1 SGHAT and CDR2 FQNNGV. The length of the CDR3 is 14 residues. The CDR3 DNA reads as TGTGCCAGCAGCCTCAGACTCATGTCAGATACGCAGTATTTT. Translating gives CASSLRLMSDTQYF.

This clone was picked up one time. The genes are TRBV6-6 and TRBJ2-7; possibly TRBD1 for D (8 bases). Trimming left V 7 bases short and J 3 bases short, with 16 bases between. CDR1 and CDR2 (germline): MNHNY, SVGAGI (reference sequence). The CDR3 totals 14 residues. CDR3 in DNA: TGTGCCAGCAACATACAGGGGGGGTTCTACGAGCAGTACTTC. This translates into CASNIQGGFYEQYF.

This clone appeared once. V and J are TRBV7-2 and TRBJ2-7; 10 bases line up with TRBD2. The germline CDR1 and CDR2 sequences are SGHTA and FQGNSA. The trim removed 1 base at V and 6 bases at J, leaving 3 bases unmatched. The CDR3 contains 14 residues. The CDR3 reads CASSLEREGVEQYF. The CDR3 nucleotides read TGTGCCAGCAGCTTAGAGCGGGAGGGTGTCGAGCAGTACTTC. The full variable domain, rest sourced from reference TRBV7-2 and TRBJ2-7, is GAGVSQSPSNKVTEKGKDVELRCDPISGHTALYWYRQSLGQGLEFLIYFQGNSAPDKSGLPSDRFSAERTGGSVSTLTIQRTQQEDSAVYLCASSLEREGVEQYFGPGTRLTVT.

The rearrangement links TRBV4-1 to TRBJ2-1; 9 bases map to TRBD1. Germline-derived CDR1 and CDR2 are MGHRA and YSYEKL. The trim removed 1 base at V and 4 bases at J, leaving 8 bases unmatched. CDR3 size: 17 residues. CDR3 coding DNA: TGCGCCAGCAGCCAAGCAACAGGGGGCAATGCTTACAATGAGCAGTTCTTC. This gives the protein CASSQATGGNAYNEQFF.

This chain links TRBV9 with TRBJ1-1; D gene ambiguous. The CDR3 consists of 13 residues. In germline, CDR1 is SGDLS, CDR2 YYNGEE. The germline V and J ends were trimmed by 2 bases and 1 base, with 6 bases remaining between them. CDR3 sequence reads: CASSVRQNTEAFF. Written as DNA, the CDR3 is TGTGCCAGCAGCGTCAGACAGAACACTGAAGCTTTCTTT.

DNA of the CDR3: TGTGCCAGCCGCTACCGGACAGGGGGGGATAACATAGCCAAAAACATTCAGTACTTC. This gives the protein CASRYRTGGDNIAKNIQYF. This rearrangement joins TRBV6-6 to TRBJ2-4; 10 nucleotides line up with TRBD1. Germline trimming cut 8 bases from V and 0 bases from J; bases unmatched to any gene: 16. The CDR3 length is 19 residues. CDR1 is MNHNY and CDR2 is SVGAGI in the germline V gene (reference sequence).

The V and J genes are TRBV30 and TRBJ2-3; D may be TRBD1 (5 bases). The ends were cut back, 2 bases at V and 4 bases at J, with 10 bases in the middle. This CDR3 is built from 13 residues. The germline V gene has CDR1 GTSNPN and CDR2 SVGIG (reference sequence). In DNA, the CDR3 is TGTGCCTGGAGTAGGAGACAGTCAGATACGCAGTATTTT. It codes for CAWSRRQSDTQYF. The variable domain in full, with the rest retrieved from reference TRBV30 and TRBJ2-3, is SQTIHQWPATLVQPVGSPLSLECTVEGTSNPNLYWYRQAAGRGLQLLFYSVGIGQISSEVPQNLSASRPQDRQFILSSKKLLLSDSGFYLCAWSRRQSDTQYFGPGTRLTVL.

This rearrangement joins TRBV10-3 to TRBJ1-5; 9 bases are shared with TRBD1. V trimming: 9 bases; J trimming: 3 bases; junction bases outside the gene matches: 3. Germline assignment: CDR1 ENHRY and CDR2 SYGVKD. The CDR3 runs to 13 residues. The CDR3 sequence is CAMGQGNNQPQHF. For the CDR3, the DNA is TGTGCCATGGGACAGGGAAACAATCAGCCCCAGCATTTT.

The chain is built from TRBV3-1 (or the pseudogene TRBV3-2) and TRBJ1-2; D possibly corresponds to TRBD1 (5 bases). The V end was cut by 1 base, the J end by 7 bases, with 19 bases between. This CDR3 has 16 amino acids. Germline assignment: CDR1 LGHDT and CDR2 YNNKEL (reference sequence). The CDR3 nucleotides read TGTGCCAGCAGCCAAGCCCGACCTACAGGTCTATCTGGCTACACCTTC. This translates into CASSQARPTGLSGYTF.

The genes are TRBV5-6 and TRBJ2-5; weak D call: TRBD2 (6 bases). The V gene lost 0 bases and the J gene lost 3 bases, with 6 bases spanning the gap. CDR1 is SGHDT, CDR2 YYEEEE, per germline. There are 13 residues in the CDR3. The chain's CDR3 is CASSLGREETQYF. CDR3 DNA sequence: TGTGCCAGCAGCTTGGGGAGGGAAGAGACCCAGTACTTC.

The chain employs TRBV11-2 and TRBJ2-3; D is perhaps TRBD1 (6 bases). Germline-derived CDR1 and CDR2 are SGHAT and FQNNGV. Trimming stripped 0 bases from V and 10 bases from J, with 20 bases between. The length of the CDR3 is 16 residues. CDR3 loop: CASSLDLARGGFAQYF. The CDR3 coding sequence is TGTGCCAGCAGCTTAGATCTGGCCCGAGGGGGATTTGCGCAGTATTTT.

Comments on this clone: Other DNA sequences in this sample translate to the same CDR3. The rearrangement uses TRBV5-1 and TRBJ2-5; D is unresolved. The V and J ends lost 0 bases and 1 base respectively, with 7 bases between them. This CDR3 region has 14 residues. Germline loops: CDR1 SGHRS, CDR2 YFSETQ. The CDR3 region is CASSLAAGQETQYF. CDR3 DNA sequence: TGCGCCAGCAGCTTGGCCGCCGGCCAAGAGACCCAGTACTTC.

Regarding this clone: Other DNA sequences from this sample encode an identical CDR3 as well. The gene calls are TRBV5-8 and TRBJ1-6; 8 bases align to TRBD1. Germline trimming cut 5 bases from V and 8 bases from J; bases unmatched to any gene: 9. Germline CDR1 SGHTS, CDR2 YDEGEE. The CDR3 contains 15 residues. The DNA of the CDR3 is TGTGCCAGCAGTAAACGGACAGGGCATTATTCACCCCTCCACTTT. It specifies CASSKRTGHYSPLHF.

This clone was seen a handful of times. The chain is built from TRBV6-5 and TRBJ1-1; a weak D match, TRBD1 (5 bases). V lost 5 bases, J lost 3 bases, and 10 bases lay in between. The V gene's germline CDR1 is MNHEY and CDR2 SVGAGI. This CDR3 spans 13 amino acids. The CDR3 DNA follows: TGTGCCAGCAGTACGGGGGGGGACACTGAAGCTTTCTTT. Translation gives CASSTGGDTEAFF.

The chain couples TRBV24-1 to TRBJ2-1, with 11 bases lining up with TRBD1. The CDR3 has 16 residues. Germline V lookup: CDR1 KGHDR, CDR2 SFDVKD. The V gene end was trimmed by 3 bases and the J gene end by 9 bases; junction bases not matched to a gene: 9. The CDR3 loop reads CATSDTGTGGRTEQFF. The CDR3, as DNA: TGTGCCACCAGTGATACCGGGACAGGGGGGAGGACTGAGCAGTTCTTC.

The V call is TRBV18, the J call TRBJ2-5; TRBD1 matches 7 bases. V shed 0 bases, J shed 5 bases, and the junction held 6 bases outside the gene matches. The CDR3 length is 15 residues. Germline V lookup: CDR1 KGHSH, CDR2 LQKENI. As DNA, the CDR3 is TGTGCCAGCTCACCACCGGCAGGGGGTCGGGAGACCCAGTACTTC. This translates into CASSPPAGGRETQYF.